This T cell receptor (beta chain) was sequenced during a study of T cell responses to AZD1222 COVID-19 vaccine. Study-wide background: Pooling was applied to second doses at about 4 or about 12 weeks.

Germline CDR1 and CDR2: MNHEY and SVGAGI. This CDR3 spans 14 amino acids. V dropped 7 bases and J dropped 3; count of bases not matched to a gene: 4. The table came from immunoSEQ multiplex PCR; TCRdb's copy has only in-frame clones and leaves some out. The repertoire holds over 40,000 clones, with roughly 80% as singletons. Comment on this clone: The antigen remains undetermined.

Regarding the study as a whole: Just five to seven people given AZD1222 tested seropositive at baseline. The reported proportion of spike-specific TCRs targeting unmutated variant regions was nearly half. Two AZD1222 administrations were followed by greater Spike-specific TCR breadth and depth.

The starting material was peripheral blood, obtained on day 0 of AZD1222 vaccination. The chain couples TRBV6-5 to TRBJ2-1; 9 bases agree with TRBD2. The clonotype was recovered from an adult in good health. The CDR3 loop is CASTGTSLYNEQFF. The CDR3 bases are TGTGCCAGCACCGGGACTAGCCTCTACAATGAGCAGTTCTTC.